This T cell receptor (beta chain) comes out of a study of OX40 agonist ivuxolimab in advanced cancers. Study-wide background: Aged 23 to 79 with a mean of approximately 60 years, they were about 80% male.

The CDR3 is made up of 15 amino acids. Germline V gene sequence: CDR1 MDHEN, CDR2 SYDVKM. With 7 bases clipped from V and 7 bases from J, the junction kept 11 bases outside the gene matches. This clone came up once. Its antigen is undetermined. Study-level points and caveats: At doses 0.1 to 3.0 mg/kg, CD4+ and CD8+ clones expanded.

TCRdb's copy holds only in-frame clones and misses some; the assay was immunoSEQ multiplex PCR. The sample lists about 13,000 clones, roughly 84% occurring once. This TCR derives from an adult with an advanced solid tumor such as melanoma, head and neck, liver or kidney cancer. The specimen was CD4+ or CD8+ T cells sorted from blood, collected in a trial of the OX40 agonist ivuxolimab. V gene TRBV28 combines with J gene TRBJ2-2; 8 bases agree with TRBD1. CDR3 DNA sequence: TGTGCCAGCACCGATGCGACAGGGGATCACGGGGAGCTGTTTTTT. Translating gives CASTDATGDHGELFF.